This T cell receptor beta chain was recovered during a study of blood T cell repertoires in COVID-19. Overall study context: COVID-19 samples collected from the United States, Italy and Spain covered acute and convalescent phases.

The cohort comprised adults aged roughly 18 to 90 years residing in 20 to 30 US areas. Clinical histories supplied by participants themselves formed the basis of cohort assignment. Between the trimmed V and J ends, which lost 10 bases and 4 bases, there was a span of 16 bases. Germline V CDR1 and CDR2: LNHDA, SQIVND (reference sequence). The CDR3 has 13 residues. Here immunoSEQ multiplex PCR was the method, and the copy in TCRdb shows in-frame clones only, minus some. Here the sample spans some 240,000 clones, around 84% being singletons. The TCR sequence derives from a man aged 25 to 40 with acute COVID-19. The chain carries TRBV19 and TRBJ2-5; weak D call: TRBD2 (6 bases). Source material: PBMCs or T cells enriched from blood (not recorded which). The CDR3 region has the DNA TGTGCCACCGAGGGACGGGGGTCAGAGACCCAGTACTTC. Its translation: CATEGRGSETQYF.